Each of the 17 T cell receptor beta chains below was sequenced from the same sample in a study of blood T cell repertoires in COVID-19. TCRdb's table, derived via immunoSEQ multiplex PCR, lists solely in-frame clones and lacks some. The table includes fewer than 200,000 clones, around four fifths detected once. The sample comprised peripheral blood. These TCRs come from a woman in her seventies with COVID-19, enrolled during active disease.

The count of this clone is one. This chain connects TRBV29-1 to TRBJ1-2, with TRBD1 matching 9 bases. Per the germline V gene, CDR1 is SQVTM and CDR2 is ANQGSEA. Trimming took 3 bases from V and 6 from J; bases not matched to a gene: 11. The CDR3 is 15 amino acids. As DNA, the CDR3 is TGCAGCGTTGACTTCTCCGGGACAGGGATCAATGGCTACACCTTC. Its translation is CSVDFSGTGINGYTF. Full variable domain (missing parts from reference TRBV29-1 and TRBJ1-2): SAVISQKPSRDICQRGTSLTIQCQVDSQVTMMFWYRQQPGQSLTLIATANQGSEATYESGFVIDKFPISRPNLTFSTLTVSNMSPEDSSIYLCSVDFSGTGINGYTFGSGTRLTVV.

The gene calls are TRBV15 and TRBJ2-3; 14 nucleotides align to TRBD2. CDR1 LNHNV and CDR2 YYDKDF come from the germline V gene (reference sequence). V was clipped by 1 base and J by 3 bases; unmatched bases: 3. This CDR3 is built from 17 residues. CDR3 DNA: TGTGCCACCAGCAGAGGGGGGACTAGCGGGAGTACAGATACGCAGTATTTT. Translated: CATSRGGTSGSTDTQYF. Variable domain in full (rest from reference TRBV15 and TRBJ2-3): DAMVIQNPRYQVTQFGKPVTLSCSQTLNHNVMYWYQQKSSQAPKLLFHYYDKDFNNEADTPDNFQSRRPNTSFCFLDIRSPGLGDTAMYLCATSRGGTSGSTDTQYFGPGTRLTVL.

This clone was detected only a few times. The rearrangement links TRBV28 to TRBJ2-2; TRBD2 agrees at 7 bases. The ends lost 3 bases at V and 7 bases at J; junction bases unmatched: 8. CDR3 length equals 15 residues. CDR1 MDHEN and CDR2 SYDVKM come from the germline V gene. The DNA of the CDR3 is TGTGCCAGCAGTTTTCGGGGGAGGGCCTTCGGGGAGCTGTTTTTT. Its translation: CASSFRGRAFGELFF.

This clone is a singleton in its sample. The chain recombines TRBV29-1 with TRBJ1-1; 7 nucleotides agree with TRBD1. CDR1 is SQVTM, CDR2 ANQGSEA, per germline. This CDR3 spans 15 amino acids. J was trimmed by 1 base and V by 4 bases; bases with no gene match: 9. CDR3 in amino acids: CSVVRQGAPNTEAFF. The CDR3 DNA reads TGCAGCGTTGTAAGACAGGGCGCTCCGAACACTGAAGCTTTCTTT. The whole variable domain, remainder taken from reference TRBV29-1 and TRBJ1-1, is SAVISQKPSRDICQRGTSLTIQCQVDSQVTMMFWYRQQPGQSLTLIATANQGSEATYESGFVIDKFPISRPNLTFSTLTVSNMSPEDSSIYLCSVVRQGAPNTEAFFGQGTRLTVV.

This chain uses TRBV11-2 with TRBJ2-1, with 7 bases lining up with TRBD2. This CDR3 spans 15 amino acids. The ends lost 0 bases at V and 9 bases at J; junction bases unmatched: 8. Germline loops: CDR1 SGHAT, CDR2 FQNNGV. The CDR3 DNA reads as TGTGCCAGCAGCTTAGAGGCGGGAGTTGTCGTTGAGCAGTTCTTC. Amino acids: CASSLEAGVVVEQFF.

This sequence joins TRBV7-9 and TRBJ1-2; TRBD1 agrees at 9 bases. The CDR3 has 17 residues. Germline lookup yields CDR1 SEHNR and CDR2 FQNEAQ (reference sequence). Trimming cost V 2 bases and J 2 bases; bases outside gene matches: 9. The CDR3 DNA is TGTGCCAGCAGCTTATACGGGACAGGGAAGGGGAACTATGGCTACACCTTC. Translated: CASSLYGTGKGNYGYTF.

This chain joins TRBV5-1 and TRBJ2-7; the D is unclear. Germline loops: CDR1 SGHRS, CDR2 YFSETQ. Trimming took 5 bases from V and 7 from J, leaving 22 bases between them. CDR3 length: 15 residues. The CDR3 protein is CASSLERQPVGEQYF. CDR3 DNA sequence: TGCGCCAGCAGTCTAGAAAGGCAGCCAGTCGGGGAGCAGTACTTC.

The chain couples TRBV19 to TRBJ2-7; TRBD2 matches at 10 bases. V shed 6 bases, J shed 4 bases, and the junction held 6 bases outside the gene matches. Germline values: CDR1 LNHDA, CDR2 SQIVND (reference sequence). The CDR3 is 14 residues long. The CDR3 is CASSPGTSVYEQYF. The CDR3 DNA follows: TGTGCCAGTAGCCCAGGGACTAGCGTTTACGAGCAGTACTTC.

J is TRBJ1-4 and V is TRBV5-1; 9 bases agree with TRBD1. Germline loops: CDR1 SGHRS, CDR2 YFSETQ. V was clipped by 1 base and J by 7 bases; unmatched bases: 5. CDR3 size: 15 residues. CDR3 nucleotides: TGCGCCAGCAGCTTGATTACAGGGGGCGGTGAAAAACTGTTTTTT. Residues: CASSLITGGGEKLFF.

This clone showed up just once. The chain recombines TRBV6-5 with TRBJ1-2; TRBD1 matches at 10 bases. The length of the CDR3 is 14 residues. Germline V gives CDR1 MNHEY, CDR2 SVGAGI. V dropped 6 bases and J dropped 8; count of bases not matched to a gene: 9. The chain's CDR3 is CASSLRQGAPGYTF. The CDR3 DNA is TGTGCCAGCAGCCTTAGACAGGGGGCGCCCGGCTACACCTTC.

The rearrangement joins TRBV19 to TRBJ1-5; D may be TRBD1 (5 bases). The CDR3 consists of 14 residues. Looked up from germline, CDR1 is LNHDA and CDR2 is SQIVND (reference sequence). The ends were cut back, 4 bases at V and 5 bases at J, with 12 bases in the middle. The DNA of the CDR3 is TGTGCCAGTAGTAGGGACTCATTATATCAGCCCCAGCATTTT. Amino acid sequence: CASSRDSLYQPQHF.

The genes are TRBV28 and TRBJ2-3; possible D gene TRBD2, 6 bases. The germline V gene has CDR1 MDHEN and CDR2 SYDVKM. There are 13 residues in the CDR3. V lost 9 bases, J lost 5 bases, and 15 bases lay in between. In DNA form, the CDR3 reads TGTGCCAGTGCACGGGACTCAGGAGATACGCAGTATTTT. It yields the protein CASARDSGDTQYF.

The CDR3 loop is CASSLRGPELFF. CDR3 sequence (DNA): TGTGCCAGCAGCTTAAGGGGTCCGGAGCTGTTTTTT. The rearrangement uses TRBV7-6 and TRBJ2-2, with D possibly matching TRBD1 (5 bases). Germline CDR1 and CDR2: SGHVS and FNYEAQ. CDR3 length equals 12 residues. The ends were cut back, 2 bases at V and 10 bases at J, with 8 bases in the middle.

The chain uses TRBV5-4 and TRBJ2-5; no clear D gene. Deletions cut 0 bases from V and 4 bases from J, with 10 bases between. This CDR3 comprises 14 residues. Germline lookup yields CDR1 SGHNT and CDR2 YYREEE (reference sequence). CDR3 in amino acids: CASSLVTRRETQYF. Here the CDR3 DNA reads TGTGCCAGCAGCTTGGTGACTCGGCGAGAGACCCAGTACTTC.

This clone was observed a few times. The sample carries other DNA sequences with the same CDR3. The rearrangement links TRBV5-1 to TRBJ1-1; a possible D gene is TRBD1 (6 bases). The CDR3 consists of 14 residues. Trimming removed 3 bases from V and 1 base from J, with 10 bases in between. Germline CDR1 reads SGHRS; CDR2 reads YFSETQ. The CDR3 here is CASSSGQPNTEAFF. The CDR3 region has the DNA TGCGCCAGCAGCTCCGGACAGCCGAACACTGAAGCTTTCTTT.

This clone was observed a few times. V and J are TRBV6-2 or TRBV6-3 and TRBJ2-1, with D perhaps matching TRBD2 (6 bases). The length of the CDR3 is 19 residues. From germline, CDR1 is MNHEY and CDR2 SVGEGT. With 0 bases removed from V and 3 bases from J, the gap between germline ends came to 21 bases. The CDR3, as DNA: TGTGCCAGCAGTTACTCTGGTGGAGAGGGGCGGGATATCTACAATGAGCAGTTCTTC. Translation: CASSYSGGEGRDIYNEQFF.

This clone was counted a few times. The V gene is TRBV19, the J gene TRBJ1-2; weak D call: TRBD1 (6 bases). This CDR3 spans 15 amino acids. Germline-derived CDR1 and CDR2 are LNHDA and SQIVND (reference sequence). With 4 bases removed from V and 0 bases from J, the gap between germline ends came to 12 bases. This CDR3 is CASSTHRETNYGYTF. DNA of the CDR3: TGTGCCAGTAGTACCCACAGGGAGACTAACTATGGCTACACCTTC.